What follows are 8 T cell receptor beta chains derived from one specimen sequenced in a study of blood T cell repertoires in COVID-19. The method was immunoSEQ multiplex PCR; TCRdb's version includes in-frame clones alone and lacks a portion of them. The profile shows a few hundred thousand clones, 70% to 90% of them singletons. The sequenced sample was peripheral blood. The receptor source for this set is a human donor with COVID-19, enrolled during active disease. The donor label of this sample is uncertain.

The chain combines TRBV18 with TRBJ1-6; unclear D gene. Trimming took 1 base from V and 7 from J, leaving 11 bases between them. Germline V lookup: CDR1 KGHSH, CDR2 LQKENI. There are 15 residues in the CDR3. CDR3 sequence reads: CASSPRGDQNSPLHF. For the CDR3, the DNA is TGTGCCAGCTCACCACGGGGAGACCAAAATTCACCCCTCCACTTT.

This clone was detected once. The chain links TRBV27 to TRBJ2-2, with 7 bases lining up with TRBD1. The CDR3 spans 16 residues. V gave up 1 base and J gave up 4 bases; unmatched junction bases: 6. Germline values: CDR1 MNHEY, CDR2 SMNVEV (reference sequence). In DNA form, the CDR3 reads TGTGCCAGCAGTTTATACCCGGGACAGCTCACCGGGGAGCTGTTTTTT. This codes for CASSLYPGQLTGELFF.

V gene TRBV10-3 combines with J gene TRBJ2-1; TRBD2 matches at 9 bases. The CDR3 is 14 amino acids. The ends lost 7 bases at V and 3 bases at J; junction bases unmatched: 4. CDR1 is ENHRY and CDR2 is SYGVKD in the germline V gene. The DNA for the CDR3 is TGTGCCATCACCGGCGGGAGGGACTACAATGAGCAGTTCTTC. Its protein product is CAITGGRDYNEQFF.

The chain is built from TRBV28 and TRBJ2-7, with a weak D call TRBD2 (6 bases). The CDR3 runs to 17 residues. From germline, CDR1 is MDHEN and CDR2 SYDVKM. Trimming left V 6 bases short and J 0 bases short, with 21 bases between. CDR3 sequence reads: CASSEIAAGRSSYEQYF. The CDR3 DNA follows: TGTGCCAGCAGCGAGATTGCCGCGGGACGGAGCTCCTACGAGCAGTACTTC.

This chain uses TRBV28 with TRBJ1-2; 9 positions agree with TRBD1. Trimming took 5 bases from V and 1 from J; bases not matched to a gene: 11. Germline CDR1 and CDR2: MDHEN and SYDVKM. The CDR3 consists of 17 residues. CDR3 protein: CASSRLEDRGYNYGYTF. In nucleotides, the CDR3 is TGTGCCAGCAGTCGCCTGGAGGACAGGGGCTATAACTATGGCTACACCTTC.

V gene TRBV28 combines with J gene TRBJ1-1, with D tentatively TRBD1 (6 bases). The CDR3 covers 14 residues. V dropped 7 bases and J dropped 1 base, with 13 bases sitting between them. Germline V lookup: CDR1 MDHEN, CDR2 SYDVKM. CDR3: CASTYRQANTEAFF. CDR3 sequence (DNA): TGTGCCAGCACCTACAGACAGGCGAACACTGAAGCTTTCTTT.

This chain uses TRBV9 with TRBJ1-4; D perhaps matches TRBD1 (5 bases). The germline CDR1 and CDR2 sequences are SGDLS and YYNGEE. Between the trimmed V and J ends, which lost 2 bases and 4 bases, there was a span of 12 bases. CDR3 size: 15 residues. The CDR3, as DNA: TGTGCCAGCAGCGTGGGAGGGGCGGGTAATGAAAAACTGTTTTTT. As protein: CASSVGGAGNEKLFF.

V gene TRBV10-3 combines with J gene TRBJ1-2; no firm D call. CDR1 ENHRY and CDR2 SYGVKD come from the germline V gene. V lost 4 bases to trimming and J lost 6 bases, with 9 bases between them. The CDR3 length is 12 residues. The chain's CDR3 is CAISVEGDGYTF. In DNA, the CDR3 is TGTGCCATCAGTGTAGAGGGAGATGGCTACACCTTC.